What follows is one T cell receptor (beta chain) and its context. The antigen is unknown. V was clipped by 3 bases and J by 3 bases; unmatched bases: 10. The CDR3 has 18 amino acids. The germline gives CDR1 MGHRA, CDR2 YSYEKL. This sample's time point: newly diagnosed GD, antithyroid drugs for less than 3 months. From PBMCs, RNA was extracted and then used to make the TCR library. Libraries of TCR beta came from iRepertoire HTBI primers plus Arm-PCR of CDR3 regions. A single record per CDR3 protein comes from TCRdb applying MiXCR to the multiplex PCR reads. This sample yields roughly 420,000 distinct CDR3 sequences, of which about 16% are seen a single time; 22% belongs to the top ten. This entry is derived from a study of regulatory T cells in long-lasting Graves disease. Turning to the study itself: Graves' patients, newly diagnosed, had taken antithyroid drugs under 3 months.

Study results and limitations: Examination was confined to peripheral blood, excluding thyroid tissue. Reduced TCR diversity was observed in persistent Graves' patients versus newly diagnosed patients. Favored usage of TRBV28, TRBJ1-2 and TRBJ2-5 was recorded in persistent disease.

J is TRBJ2-4 and V is TRBV4-1; 11 nucleotides agree with TRBD2. The input for sequencing was peripheral blood mononuclear cells (PBMCs), taken at new diagnosis, from a patient treated with antithyroid drugs. The receptor's source is a female donor with Graves disease. CDR3 amino acids: CASSQGLAAGRGKNIQYF. Here the CDR3 DNA reads TGCGCCAGCAGCCAGGGACTAGCGGCGGGGAGAGGCAAAAACATTCAGTACTTC.